This TCR beta chain was identified in a study of cytotoxic CD8 clonotypes in ibrutinib-treated CLL. Looking at the study overall: Among the patients, ten to eleven presented as relapsed/refractory and about 14 as treatment-naive; around 17 showed unmutated IGHV.

V was shortened by 1 base and J by 2 bases, with 6 bases between the two germline ends. The length of the CDR3 is 14 residues. Germline assignment: CDR1 ENHRY and CDR2 SYGVKD. Profiled with immunoSEQ multiplex PCR; TCRdb holds only in-frame clones, not every one. The top ten clones hold roughly 6.4% of a sample with over 200,000 clones, 70% of them seen once. The sample was PBMCs, taken after 12 months of ibrutinib treatment. This rearrangement joins TRBV10-3 to TRBJ1-5, with D hard to call. This sequence was found in a human donor with chronic lymphocytic leukemia. CDR3 sequence reads: CAISEWEGNQPQHF. For the CDR3, the DNA is TGTGCCATCAGTGAGTGGGAGGGCAATCAGCCCCAGCATTTT.